The rows below give T cell receptor beta chains drawn from one sample of a study of technical replicates of blood from a handful of donors. Some clones are missing from TCRdb's copy, which holds only in-frame ones; the method was immunoSEQ multiplex PCR. The table shows about 80,000 clones, with roughly nine tenths occurring only once. Specimen: T cells isolated from PBMCs. The receptors derive from a human donor in good health. Each CDR3 is given with its conserved first and last residue. D genes are given only for firm matches. Not every row has a clone size; where given, it reads once, few, many or a size class.

abundance: many
d_gene: NA
v_gene: TRBV5-1
j_gene: TRBJ1-2
CDR3nt: TGCGCCAGCAGCTTGGAGGGCAGGGTAATAAGCTACACCTTC
CDR3aa: CASSLEGRVISYTF

abundance: NA
d_gene: TRBD2
v_gene: TRBV30
j_gene: TRBJ2-1
CDR3nt: TGTGCCTGGAACACTTGGGGAGGGAGCAATGAGCAGTTCTTC
CDR3aa: CAWNTWGGSNEQFF

abundance: NA
d_gene: TRBD1
v_gene: TRBV19
j_gene: TRBJ2-7
CDR3nt: TGTGCCAGTAGTACCGTGACAGGGAGCTCCTACGAGCAGTACTTC
CDR3aa: CASSTVTGSSYEQYF

abundance: NA
d_gene: TRBD2
v_gene: TRBV2
j_gene: TRBJ2-5
CDR3nt: TGTGCCAGCAGTGACGATAGCGGGAGGGCGGGTGAGACCCAGTACTTC
CDR3aa: CASSDDSGRAGETQYF

abundance: NA
d_gene: TRBD1
v_gene: TRBV5-1
j_gene: TRBJ1-2
CDR3nt: TGCGCCAGCACCCGGGACAGGGGGTATGGCTACACCTTC
CDR3aa: CASTRDRGYGYTF

abundance: once
d_gene: TRBD2
v_gene: TRBV11-2
j_gene: TRBJ2-3
CDR3nt: TGTGCCAGCAGCTTAGAGGTCGGACTAGCGGGAACCACAGATACGCAGTATTTT
CDR3aa: CASSLEVGLAGTTDTQYF

abundance: NA
d_gene: NA
v_gene: TRBV9
j_gene: TRBJ1-2
CDR3nt: TGTGCCAGCAGCGTATCGGATTGGGGGGGCAGCTATGGCTACACCTTC
CDR3aa: CASSVSDWGGSYGYTF

abundance: NA
d_gene: NA
v_gene: TRBV12-5
j_gene: TRBJ2-1
CDR3nt: TGTGCTAGTGGCGCCAACAGGGTCAATGAGCAGTTCTTC
CDR3aa: CASGANRVNEQFF

abundance: once
d_gene: TRBD2
v_gene: TRBV28
j_gene: TRBJ2-1
CDR3nt: TGTGCCAGCACCCACACTAGCGGGATTTACAATGAGCAGTTCTTC
CDR3aa: CASTHTSGIYNEQFF

abundance: NA
d_gene: NA
v_gene: TRBV27
j_gene: TRBJ2-7
CDR3nt: TGTGCCAGCAGTTTAATTAGACAGGCGACCTACGAGCAGTACTTC
CDR3aa: CASSLIRQATYEQYF

abundance: NA
d_gene: NA
v_gene: TRBV28
j_gene: TRBJ2-5
CDR3nt: TGTGCCAGCAGTTCTCGGACAGAATACCAAGAGACCCAGTACTTC
CDR3aa: CASSSRTEYQETQYF

abundance: NA
d_gene: TRBD1
v_gene: TRBV27
j_gene: TRBJ2-7
CDR3nt: TGTGCCAGCAGTTTATTGAGTAGGGGGCAAAACGAGCAGTACTTC
CDR3aa: CASSLLSRGQNEQYF

abundance: NA
d_gene: TRBD2
v_gene: TRBV7-3
j_gene: TRBJ2-1
CDR3nt: TGTGCCAGCAGCTTGGCGGGAGGGCCCTACAATGAGCAGTTCTTC
CDR3aa: CASSLAGGPYNEQFF

abundance: once
d_gene: TRBD1
v_gene: TRBV4-1
j_gene: TRBJ1-4
CDR3nt: TGCGCCAGCAGGCGCAGGGGGGAAATCTCCGCTAATGAAAAACTGTTTTTT
CDR3aa: CASRRRGEISANEKLFF

abundance: NA
d_gene: TRBD1
v_gene: TRBV5-1
j_gene: TRBJ2-2
CDR3nt: TGCGCCAGCAGCTTGGCGATAGGTCAGGGGGCCGCCGGGGAGCTGTTTTTT
CDR3aa: CASSLAIGQGAAGELFF

abundance: NA
d_gene: TRBD2
v_gene: TRBV6-4
j_gene: TRBJ2-1
CDR3nt: TGTGCCAGCAGTGAGGGGGGACTAGCGGGAAGTGAGCAGTTCTTC
CDR3aa: CASSEGGLAGSEQFF

abundance: once
d_gene: NA
v_gene: TRBV28
j_gene: TRBJ1-2
CDR3nt: TGTGCCAGCAGCCCAGCAGCGGGGACTAACTATGGCTACACCTTC
CDR3aa: CASSPAAGTNYGYTF

abundance: once
d_gene: TRBD2
v_gene: TRBV28
j_gene: TRBJ2-4
CDR3nt: TGTGCCAGCAGGTTAGCGGGCCCTCTAGCCAAAAACATTCAGTACTTC
CDR3aa: CASRLAGPLAKNIQYF

abundance: once
d_gene: NA
v_gene: TRBV29-1
j_gene: TRBJ1-2
CDR3nt: TGCAGCGCCGACCCCGGACAGACCTATGGCTACACCTTC
CDR3aa: CSADPGQTYGYTF

abundance: NA
d_gene: TRBD1
v_gene: TRBV29-1
j_gene: TRBJ2-2
CDR3nt: TGCAGCGTCGGACAGGGGGCGAACACCGGGGAGCTGTTTTTT
CDR3aa: CSVGQGANTGELFF

abundance: NA
d_gene: TRBD1
v_gene: TRBV19
j_gene: TRBJ2-2
CDR3nt: TGTGCCACAAGCGGGACAGGGGGCACCGGGGAGCTGTTTTTT
CDR3aa: CATSGTGGTGELFF

abundance: NA
d_gene: TRBD2
v_gene: TRBV6-1
j_gene: TRBJ2-7
CDR3nt: TGTGCCACCAAGAGGAGACAGCGGGAGCCCGAGCAGTACTTC
CDR3aa: CATKRRQREPEQYF